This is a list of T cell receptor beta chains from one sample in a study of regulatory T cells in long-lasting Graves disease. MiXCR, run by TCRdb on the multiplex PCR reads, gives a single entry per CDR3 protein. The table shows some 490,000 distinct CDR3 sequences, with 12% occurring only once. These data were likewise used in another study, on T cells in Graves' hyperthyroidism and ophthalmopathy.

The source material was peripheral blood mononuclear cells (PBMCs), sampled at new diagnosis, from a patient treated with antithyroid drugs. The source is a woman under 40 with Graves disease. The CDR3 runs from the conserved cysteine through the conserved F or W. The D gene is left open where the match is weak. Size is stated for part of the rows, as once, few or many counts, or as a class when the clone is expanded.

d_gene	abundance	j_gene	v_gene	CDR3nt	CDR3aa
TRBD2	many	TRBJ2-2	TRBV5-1	TGCGCCAGCAGTCCCTCGGCCGGACTAGCGGGAGGTACCGGGGAGCTGTTTTTT	CASSPSAGLAGGTGELFF
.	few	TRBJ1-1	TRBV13	TGTGCCAGCAGCACACGCCACCCAGGGGATGCTTCCTTT	CASSTRHPGDASF
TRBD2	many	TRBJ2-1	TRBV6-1	TGTGCCAGCAGACTAGCGGGAGATTTTTACAATGAGCAGTTCTTC	CASRLAGDFYNEQFF
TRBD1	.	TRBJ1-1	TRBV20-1	TGCAGTGCTAGGCCAGGGGGGATGAACACTGAAGCTTTCTTT	CSARPGGMNTEAFF
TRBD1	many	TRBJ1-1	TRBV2	TGTGCCAGCACGACAGGGTCCCACTCCTACACTGAAGCTTTCTTT	CASTTGSHSYTEAFF
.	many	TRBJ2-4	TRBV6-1	TGTGCCAGCAGTCGGGGATCCAAAAACATTCAGTACTTC	CASSRGSKNIQYF
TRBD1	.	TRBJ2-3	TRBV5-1	TGCGCCAGCAGCTTGGGGACAGGGCCTAGCACAGATACGCAGTATTTT	CASSLGTGPSTDTQYF
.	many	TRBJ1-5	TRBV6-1	TGTGCCAGCGGATCCGGGACCCAGCATTTT	CASGSGTQHF
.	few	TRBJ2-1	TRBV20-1	TGCAGTGCTAGAGTCTTAGTAGGGGGGCAGGGGCAGTTCTTC	CSARVLVGGQGQFF
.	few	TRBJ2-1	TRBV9	TGTGCCAGCAGCGTAGTCGGGGGAATTAATGAGCAGTTCTTC	CASSVVGGINEQFF
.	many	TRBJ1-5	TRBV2	TGTGCCAGCAGTGGACCGCTCAATCAGCCCCAGCATTTT	CASSGPLNQPQHF
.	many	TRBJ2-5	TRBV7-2	TGTGCCAGCAGCTCAACCGGGACGGCAGAGGAGACCCAGTACTTC	CASSSTGTAEETQYF
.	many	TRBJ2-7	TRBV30	TGTGCCTGGAGTAAAGGGGTCTCCTACGAGCAGTACTTC	CAWSKGVSYEQYF
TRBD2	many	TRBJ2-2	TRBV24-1	TGTGCCACCAGTGATTCTCCGGGACTAGCGGGAGTACGGGTCACCGGGGAGCTGTTTTTT	CATSDSPGLAGVRVTGELFF
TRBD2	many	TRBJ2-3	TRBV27	TGTGCCAGCAGCCCGCGGGGAGGCGGGAGAGTAACAGATACGCAGTATTTT	CASSPRGGGRVTDTQYF
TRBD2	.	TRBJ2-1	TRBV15	TGTGCCACCAGCAGAGTTTCGACAGGACTAGCGGGAGAGTTCTTC	CATSRVSTGLAGEFF
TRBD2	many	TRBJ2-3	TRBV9	TGTGCCAGCAGCTCGGGACTAGCGGGAGAAGATACGCAGTATTTT	CASSSGLAGEDTQYF
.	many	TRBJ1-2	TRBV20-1	TGCAGTGCTAGAGAACTCTATGGCTACACCTTC	CSARELYGYTF
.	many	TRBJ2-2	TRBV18	TGTGCCAGCTCACCACCGACCTCGGCGAACACCGGGGAGCTGTTTTTT	CASSPPTSANTGELFF
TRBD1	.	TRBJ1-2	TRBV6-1	TGTGCCAGCAGTGAATACAGGGGGCCCTATGGCTACACCTTC	CASSEYRGPYGYTF
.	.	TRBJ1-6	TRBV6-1	TGTGCCACGGGGGCGCAGGATAATTCACCCCTCCACTTT	CATGAQDNSPLHF
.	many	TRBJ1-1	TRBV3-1	TGTGCCAGCAGCCAAGATCCGTGGGGTGCAGGGAGTAACACTGAAGCTTTCTTT	CASSQDPWGAGSNTEAFF
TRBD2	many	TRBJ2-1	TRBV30	TGTGCCTGGAGCCCCACTAGAGGCGGGAGCTACAATGAGCAGTTCTTC	CAWSPTRGGSYNEQFF
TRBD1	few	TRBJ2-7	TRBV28	TGTGCCAGCAGTTTATGGGACAGGGTGGAGCAGTACTTC	CASSLWDRVEQYF
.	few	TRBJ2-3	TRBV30	TGTGCCTGGAGTGATACCCTTAGCACAGATACGCAGTATTTT	CAWSDTLSTDTQYF
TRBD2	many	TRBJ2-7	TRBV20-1	TGCAGTGCTCCCCGACTAGCGGGAAGTTACGAGCAGTACTTC	CSAPRLAGSYEQYF
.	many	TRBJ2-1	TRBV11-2	TGTGCCAGCAGCTTCAGGGTTAATGAGCAGTTCTTC	CASSFRVNEQFF
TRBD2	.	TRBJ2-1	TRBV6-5	TGTGCCAGCAGTTACTCGGGGACTAGCGGGGGGGAGCAGTTCTTC	CASSYSGTSGGEQFF
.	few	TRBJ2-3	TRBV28	TGTGCCAGCAGCTCAGATACGCAGTATTTT	CASSSDTQYF
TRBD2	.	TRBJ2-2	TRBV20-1	TGCAGTGCTTACAGCGGGAGGGGCCCCGGGGAGCTGTTTTTT	CSAYSGRGPGELFF
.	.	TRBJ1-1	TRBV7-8	TGTGCCAGCAGAGGGTGGAAACTCCCAGAAGCTTTCTTT	CASRGWKLPEAFF
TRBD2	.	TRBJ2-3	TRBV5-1	TGCGCCAGCAGCTTGGTGGGAGGGGTTGGCACAGATACGCAGTATTTT	CASSLVGGVGTDTQYF
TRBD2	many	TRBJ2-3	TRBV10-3	TGTGCCATCAGTGAGCCACGAGCGGGAGTCTCAGATACGCAGTATTTT	CAISEPRAGVSDTQYF
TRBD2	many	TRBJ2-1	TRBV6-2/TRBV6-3	TGTGCCAGCAGTTACACCGGGGGGGCAAATGAGCAGTTCTTC	CASSYTGGANEQFF
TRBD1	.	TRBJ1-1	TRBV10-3	TGTGCCATCAGCCTGTCTAAGACAGGGACTGAAGCTTTCTTT	CAISLSKTGTEAFF
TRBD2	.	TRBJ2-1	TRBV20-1	TGCAGTGCTATACGGGAGGGACCCTACAATGAGCAGTTCTTC	CSAIREGPYNEQFF
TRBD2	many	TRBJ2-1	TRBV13	TGTGCCAGCAGCTCCCCAAGGACTAGATCCTACAATGAGCAGTTCTTC	CASSSPRTRSYNEQFF
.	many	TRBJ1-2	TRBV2	TGTGCCAGCATGCGGACGGTAAACTATGGCTACACCTTC	CASMRTVNYGYTF
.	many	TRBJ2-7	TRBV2	TGTGCCAGCAGTGAAGCGCGAGAGCAGTACTTC	CASSEAREQYF
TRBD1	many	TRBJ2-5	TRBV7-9	TGTGCCAGCAGCTTAGACAGGGGATTTGAGACCCAGTACTTC	CASSLDRGFETQYF
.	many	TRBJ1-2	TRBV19	TGTGCCAGTAGTATCGGGGGTTTTCGGGACTATGGCTACACCTTC	CASSIGGFRDYGYTF
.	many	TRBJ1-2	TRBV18	TGTGCCAGCTCACCAACACAGCGCTGGGGCTATGGCTACACCTTC	CASSPTQRWGYGYTF
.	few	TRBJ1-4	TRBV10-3	TGTGCCATCAGTGAGTCCTGGAAGGAAAAACTGTTTTTT	CAISESWKEKLFF
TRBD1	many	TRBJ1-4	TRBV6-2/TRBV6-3	TGTGCCAGCAGTGAAACAGGGGGAGGCGAAAAACTGTTTTTT	CASSETGGGEKLFF
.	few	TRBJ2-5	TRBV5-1	TGCGCCAGCAGCCACCAGGGGCACCAAGAGACCCAGTACTTC	CASSHQGHQETQYF
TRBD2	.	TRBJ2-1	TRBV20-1	TGCAGTGCTAGAGATCTTAGGACTAGCGGGAGTAAGAATGAGCAGTTCTTC	CSARDLRTSGSKNEQFF